What follows describes a single T cell receptor (beta chain). Assay used: immunoSEQ multiplex PCR; TCRdb lists only in-frame clones, some missing. The sample has 65,000 to 70,000 clones; 75% to 90% are singletons. CDR1 and CDR2 (germline): MNHNS, SASEGT. The V end was cut by 6 bases, the J end by 6 bases, with 12 bases between. The CDR3 runs to 13 residues. This entry is derived from a study of technical replicates of blood from a few donors. The chain recombines TRBV6-1 with TRBJ2-1; D is unresolved. Sequenced material: PBMCs. This clonotype was obtained from a human donor in good health. Some clones in this sample may be carry-over from other donors' samples. In DNA, the CDR3 is TGTGCCAGCAGGCCTCCAGGTAGCAATGAGCAGTTCTTC. It encodes CASRPPGSNEQFF.